The present T cell receptor beta chain was sequenced within a study of graft-versus-host responses after intestinal transplantation. The graft tissue was processed, and this released both intraepithelial and lamina propria lymphocytes. Germline values: CDR1 WSHSY, CDR2 SAAADI. Trimming pared 6 bases from V and 7 bases from J, leaving 16 bases between. The CDR3 is 14 residues long. The method was immunoSEQ multiplex PCR; TCRdb's version includes in-frame clones alone and lacks a portion of them. The repertoire holds around 15,000 clones, almost 80% seen once, with 7% to 8% in the top ten. V usage is TRBV10-2 and J usage is TRBJ1-5, with D possibly matching TRBD1 (5 bases). The origin of this receptor is a human patient who received an intestinal transplant, so some T cells may come from the graft donor. The sample in question was ileum tissue, obtained approximately 480 days after intestinal transplant. Here the CDR3 DNA reads TGCGCCAGCAGCCCCGCGGGGCAGATGCAGCCCCAGCATTTT. Translated: CASSPAGQMQPQHF.